This T cell receptor (beta chain) came from a study of control samples from healthy donors and cancer patients. The data were produced by immunoSEQ multiplex PCR, yet TCRdb's version contains in-frame clones alone and is incomplete. The sample has roughly 200,000 clones; approximately 92% are singletons. CDR1 is SNHLY, CDR2 FYNNEI, per germline. This CDR3 spans 14 amino acids. V gave up 8 bases and J gave up 0 bases, with 13 bases separating them. The chain is built from TRBV2 and TRBJ1-1; D gene ambiguous. This receptor was taken from a man between 18 and 29 years old in good health. The sample comprised blood. As DNA, the CDR3 is TGTGCCAGCCGTGGCAGGACCCTGAACACTGAAGCTTTCTTT. It yields the protein CASRGRTLNTEAFF.